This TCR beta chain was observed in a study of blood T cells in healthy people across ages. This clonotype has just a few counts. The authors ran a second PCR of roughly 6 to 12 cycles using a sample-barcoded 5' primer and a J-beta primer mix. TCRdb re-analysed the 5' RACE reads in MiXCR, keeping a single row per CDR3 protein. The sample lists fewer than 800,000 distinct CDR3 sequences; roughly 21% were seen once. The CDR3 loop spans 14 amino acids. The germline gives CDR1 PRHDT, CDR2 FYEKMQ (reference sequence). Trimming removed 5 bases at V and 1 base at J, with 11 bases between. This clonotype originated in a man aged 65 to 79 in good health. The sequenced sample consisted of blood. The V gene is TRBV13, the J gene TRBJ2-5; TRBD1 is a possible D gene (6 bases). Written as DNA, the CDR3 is TGTGCCAGCAGCCGGGACAAATCCCAAGAGACCCAGTACTTC. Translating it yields CASSRDKSQETQYF.